In this sample, the clone carrying this T cell receptor beta chain turned up once. Its target is unknown. CD4+CD25+CD127- Tregs, CD4+CD25- non-Tregs, CD4 and CD8 cells were sorted. Before regulatory T cell sorting, thawed PBMCs rested overnight at 37°C in 150 to 200 IU/ml IL-2. CDR3 length: 13 residues. V dropped 7 bases and J dropped 1 base, with 10 bases sitting between them. Per germline, CDR1 MNHEY and CDR2 SVGAGI. Assay used: immunoSEQ multiplex PCR; TCRdb lists only in-frame clones, some missing. The table shows roughly 4,200 clones, with roughly 85% occurring only once. This sample was taken from a study of Tregs in tolerant kidney transplant recipients. Study-level information: Recipients received nonmyeloablative bone marrow transplants from related graft donors, with transient mixed chimerism. Whole-study findings and limits: Antigen-driven expansion was suggested because donor-specific Tregs expanded more than all Tregs in tolerant patients.

The sequences come from Tregs from blood, collected before the transplant. The chain is built from TRBV6-5 and TRBJ1-1; D gene uncertain. The TCR comes from a human donor who received a combined kidney and bone marrow transplant. The CDR3 protein is CASIGSSNTEAFF. In nucleotides, the CDR3 is TGTGCCAGCATCGGGTCCTCGAACACTGAAGCTTTCTTT.